A single sample gave rise to the 24 T cell receptor beta chains below, sequenced in a study of T cell responses to AZD1222 COVID-19 vaccine. Sequencing used immunoSEQ multiplex PCR; TCRdb keeps in-frame clones, though not all of them. The data hold 160,000 or so clones, with 70% to 90% observed a single time. Sequencing used peripheral blood, obtained on day 0 of AZD1222 vaccination. These TCRs come from an adult in good health.

In DNA, the CDR3 is TGTGCCAGCAGATCGCGAGGACAGGGCTATGGCTACACCTTC. It encodes CASRSRGQGYGYTF. The V gene is TRBV21-1, the J gene TRBJ1-2; TRBD1 reflects the table's D call only, with no check against the DNA. TRBV21-1 is marked as a pseudogene. The CDR3 is 14 residues long.

The chain is built from TRBV28 and TRBJ1-6; possible D gene TRBD1, 5 bases. The CDR3 spans 12 residues. Germline V lookup: CDR1 MDHEN, CDR2 SYDVKM. Trimming cost V 5 bases and J 16 bases, with 15 bases left between them. This CDR3 reads CASSDLGVSLHF. CDR3 coding DNA: TGTGCCAGCAGTGACCTAGGGGTGAGTCTCCACTTT.

The V and J genes are TRBV6-5 and TRBJ1-2, with 9 bases identical to TRBD1. J was trimmed by 8 bases and V by 6 bases; bases with no gene match: 10. Germline assignment: CDR1 MNHEY and CDR2 SVGAGI. This CDR3 is 14 amino acids long. CDR3 sequence (DNA): TGTGCCAGCAGAGGACAGGGGCGAGGAGAGGGCTACACCTTC. Translation: CASRGQGRGEGYTF.

The CDR3 nucleotides read TGCGCCAGCAGTCAAACCTCCGGCAGGACCTTGTTTTTT. As protein: CASSQTSGRTLFF. The chain joins TRBV23-1 to TRBJ1-4; no reliable D call. TRBV23-1 is recorded as an ORF, its role being uncertain. This CDR3 has 13 amino acids. With 2 bases removed from V and 15 bases from J, the gap between germline ends came to 16 bases.

As DNA, the CDR3 is TGCGCCAGCAGCCCCCGGGCCGGGATGTCCTACAATGAGCAGTTCTTC. It codes for CASSPRAGMSYNEQFF. V is TRBV5-1 and J is TRBJ2-1; D is possibly TRBD2 (5 bases). The V gene lost 4 bases and the J gene lost 1 base, with 15 bases spanning the gap. Germline V lookup: CDR1 SGHRS, CDR2 YFSETQ. The CDR3 loop spans 16 amino acids.

V and J are TRBV7-9 and TRBJ1-4; TRBD1 is a possible D gene (6 bases). In germline, CDR1 is SEHNR, CDR2 FQNEAQ (reference sequence). This CDR3 has 16 residues. Trimming left V 6 bases short and J 4 bases short, with 18 bases between. The CDR3 sequence: CASSSVETGNNEKLFF. CDR3 DNA: TGTGCCAGCAGTTCCGTAGAGACAGGCAATAATGAAAAACTGTTTTTT. The full variable domain, rest sourced from reference TRBV7-9 and TRBJ1-4, is DTGVSQNPRHKITKRGQNVTFRCDPISEHNRLYWYRQTLGQGPEFLTYFQNEAQLEKSRLLSDRFSAERPKGSFSTLEIQRTEQGDSAMYLCASSSVETGNNEKLFFGSGTQLSVL.

The chain has TRBV28 and TRBJ2-7; no reliable D call. Germline CDR1 reads MDHEN; CDR2 reads SYDVKM. The CDR3 has 12 residues. With 3 bases removed from V and 6 bases from J, the gap between germline ends came to 9 bases. CDR3 sequence reads: CASSFRATEQYF. The CDR3, as DNA: TGTGCCAGCAGTTTCCGGGCCACCGAGCAGTACTTC. The complete variable domain, with remaining parts taken from reference TRBV28 and TRBJ2-7, reads DVKVTQSSRYLVKRTGEKVFLECVQDMDHENMFWYRQDPGLGLRLIYFSYDVKMKEKGDIPEGYSVSREKKERFSLILESASTNQTSMYLCASSFRATEQYFGPGTRLTVT.

The rearrangement links TRBV7-8 to TRBJ2-3, with TRBD2 matching over 11 bases. Germline V gene sequence: CDR1 SGHVS, CDR2 FQNEAQ. With V trimmed by 6 bases and J by 4 bases, 9 bases remained unmatched. The length of the CDR3 is 16 residues. The CDR3: CASRPQILAGADTQYF. The CDR3 nucleotides read TGTGCCAGCAGACCTCAGATACTAGCGGGAGCAGATACGCAGTATTTT.

J is TRBJ1-4 and V is TRBV6-5; a weak D match, TRBD1 (5 bases). Germline V gene data show CDR1 as MNHEY and CDR2 as SVGAGI. V was pared by 10 bases and J by 2 bases, with 14 bases between. This CDR3 has 14 residues. The CDR3 sequence is CATWMRGTNEKLFF. The CDR3 DNA reads TGTGCCACCTGGATGAGGGGTACTAATGAAAAACTGTTTTTT.

The chain links TRBV4-2 to TRBJ1-1; tentative D call: TRBD1 (5 bases). Germline CDR1 is LGHNA and CDR2 is YNFKEQ. This CDR3 has 15 residues. The V end was cut by 0 bases, the J end by 3 bases, with 11 bases between. Here the CDR3 reads CASSQDRQGYTEAFF. DNA of the CDR3: TGTGCCAGCAGCCAAGATCGGCAGGGCTACACTGAAGCTTTCTTT.

This clone appeared once. The genes are TRBV14 and TRBJ1-1; D not certain. Germline-derived CDR1 and CDR2 are SGHDN and FVKESK. The CDR3 has 15 residues. V was shortened by 0 bases and J by 3 bases, with 11 bases between the two germline ends. The CDR3 region has the DNA TGTGCCAGCAGCCAAGATATAGGAAGAGACACTGAAGCTTTCTTT. Amino acid sequence: CASSQDIGRDTEAFF.

This chain links TRBV10-2 with TRBJ2-7; a weak D match, TRBD2 (6 bases). CDR1 WSHSY and CDR2 SAAADI come from the germline V gene. V shed 10 bases and J shed 3 bases, with 13 bases lying between them. The length of the CDR3 is 12 residues. CDR3 sequence: CATQAGVYEQYF. CDR3 DNA: TGCGCCACCCAAGCGGGCGTCTACGAGCAGTACTTC.

V gene TRBV30 combines with J gene TRBJ2-3, with D perhaps given as TRBD1 or TRBD2 (6 bases each). V lost 5 bases to trimming and J lost 4 bases, with 13 bases between them. This CDR3 is built from 13 residues. Germline values: CDR1 GTSNPN, CDR2 SVGIG (reference sequence). DNA of the CDR3: TGTGCCTGGGGTGGGGGGCATTCAGATACGCAGTATTTT. Translation gives CAWGGGHSDTQYF.

The rearrangement joins TRBV5-4 to TRBJ2-1; 7 bases match TRBD2. With 4 bases clipped from V and 2 bases from J, the junction kept 6 bases outside the gene matches. Germline V gives CDR1 SGHNT, CDR2 YYREEE (reference sequence). This CDR3 region has 15 residues. Written as DNA, the CDR3 is TGTGCCAGCAGCCCGCGGGAGAACCCCTACAATGAGCAGTTCTTC. Amino acids: CASSPRENPYNEQFF.

The count of this clone is one. The chain links TRBV30 to TRBJ1-1, with D possibly matching TRBD1 (6 bases). V lost 0 bases to trimming and J lost 1 base, with 18 bases between them. CDR1 and CDR2 from the germline V gene are GTSNPN and SVGIG (reference sequence). The length of the CDR3 is 17 residues. The CDR3 bases are TGTGCCTGGAGTGTTGATCGGACGGGGGCAGGGAACACTGAAGCTTTCTTT. Protein sequence: CAWSVDRTGAGNTEAFF.

The chain has TRBV11-2 and TRBJ2-7, with TRBD2 identical over 7 bases. Germline lookup yields CDR1 SGHAT and CDR2 FQNNGV. The CDR3 runs 18 residues. V was pared by 5 bases and J by 4 bases, with 20 bases of the junction left unmatched. DNA of the CDR3: TGTGCCAGCAGCCCGATATCCCGAGCTGCGGGAGCGAGGTACGAGCAGTACTTC. This gives the protein CASSPISRAAGARYEQYF.

V usage is TRBV7-9 and J usage is TRBJ2-6; the D gene could be TRBD1 or TRBD2 (6 bases each). The V end was cut by 2 bases, the J end by 0 bases, with 14 bases between. Germline V lookup: CDR1 SEHNR, CDR2 FQNEAQ (reference sequence). The CDR3 is 18 residues long. The CDR3 nucleotides are TGTGCCAGCAGCTTATTCGGGGGCCTTGGCTCTGGGGCCAACGTCCTGACTTTC. Translation gives CASSLFGGLGSGANVLTF.

This clone was counted a few times. The chain has TRBV2 and TRBJ1-1; D call uncertain. There are 13 residues in the CDR3. Germline V gene data show CDR1 as SNHLY and CDR2 as FYNNEI. Trimming left V 4 bases short and J 1 base short, with 7 bases between. The CDR3 bases are TGTGCCAGCAGTGCTTGGGGGAACACTGAAGCTTTCTTT. Encoded protein: CASSAWGNTEAFF.

This clone was detected once. This chain connects TRBV7-6 to TRBJ2-7; 8 nucleotides line up with TRBD2. The V gene's germline CDR1 is SGHVS and CDR2 FNYEAQ. The CDR3 runs to 13 residues. With 2 bases clipped from V and 3 bases from J, the junction kept 0 bases outside the gene matches. The CDR3 bases are TGTGCCAGCAGCTTAAGCGGGAGCTACGAGCAGTACTTC. Translated: CASSLSGSYEQYF. Supplemented by reference TRBV7-6 and TRBJ2-7, the full variable domain reads GAGVSQSPRYKVTKRGQDVALRCDPISGHVSLYWYRQALGQGPEFLTYFNYEAQQDKSGLPNDRFSAERPEGSISTLTIQRTEQRDSAMYRCASSLSGSYEQYFGPGTRLTVT.

The rearrangement uses TRBV4-2 and TRBJ1-5; D not resolved. V was clipped by 0 bases and J by 0 bases, with 9 bases between them. The CDR3 runs 16 residues. Germline CDR1 and CDR2: LGHNA and YNFKEQ. The CDR3 loop reads CASSQDAGYSNQPQHF. CDR3 coding DNA: TGTGCCAGCAGCCAAGATGCGGGGTATAGCAATCAGCCCCAGCATTTT.

V is TRBV7-2 and J is TRBJ2-7; no definite D call. Germline CDR1 reads SGHTA; CDR2 reads FQGNSA. This CDR3 has 14 residues. Trimming left V 0 bases short and J 5 bases short, with 11 bases between. CDR3 sequence (DNA): TGTGCCAGCAGCTTAGCGGTCGATACCCACGAGCAGTACTTC. The encoded protein is CASSLAVDTHEQYF.

Details on this clone: One end of the junction does not line up with germline, which may come from a read error. This chain uses TRBV9 with TRBJ1-1; the D gene is possibly TRBD1 (5 bases). The CDR3 is 13 residues long. Germline V lookup: CDR1 SGDLS, CDR2 YYNGEE. The CDR3 protein is CASSELTGLKPEF. The CDR3 bases are TGTGCCAGCAGCGAGCTAACAGGTCTCAAGCCAGAATTT. Looking up the rest from reference TRBV9 and TRBJ1-1 gives the full variable domain: DSGVTQTPKHLITATGQRVTLRCSPRSGDLSVYWYQQSLDQGLQFLIQYYNGEERAKGNILERFSAQQFPDLHSELNLSSLELGDSALYFCASSELTGLKPEFGQGTRLTVV.

The chain is built from TRBV27 and TRBJ1-4, with D uncertain. The germline V gene has CDR1 MNHEY and CDR2 SMNVEV (reference sequence). V shed 4 bases and J shed 6 bases, with 9 bases lying between them. The CDR3 consists of 13 residues. The CDR3 region is CASSWAPYEKLFF. The DNA for the CDR3 is TGTGCCAGCAGTTGGGCGCCGTATGAAAAACTGTTTTTT.

The chain joins TRBV9 to TRBJ1-6; D uncertain. Germline V lookup: CDR1 SGDLS, CDR2 YYNGEE. The CDR3 covers 15 residues. The ends were cut back, 4 bases at V and 6 bases at J, with 14 bases in the middle. This CDR3 reads CASSFRPGSNSPLHF. The CDR3 DNA reads as TGTGCCAGCAGCTTCCGACCGGGTTCTAATTCACCCCTCCACTTT.